The 5 T cell receptor beta chains below were found in one sample sequenced in a study of preoperative IRX-2 immunotherapy in early breast cancer. The table came from immunoSEQ multiplex PCR; TCRdb's copy has only in-frame clones and leaves some out. Among roughly 45,000 clones listed, just under 95% were seen once. Stated treatment: preoperative locoregional IRX-2 cytokine immunotherapy. The starting material was tumor tissue, obtained after IRX-2 immunotherapy. The receptors were gathered from a human donor with breast cancer.

The chain joins TRBV5-6 to TRBJ2-7; D not resolved. Germline CDR1 is SGHDT and CDR2 is YYEEEE. There are 14 residues in the CDR3. The V end lost 1 base, the J end lost 0 bases, and 8 bases lay between the germline ends. The CDR3 reads CASSLMGISYEQYF. CDR3 sequence (DNA): TGTGCCAGCAGCTTGATGGGGATCTCCTACGAGCAGTACTTC.

To note about this clone: The junction differs from germline at one of its ends, possibly a read error. The chain has TRBV20-1 and TRBJ1-2; D is possibly TRBD1 (5 bases). CDR1 and CDR2 (germline): DFQATT, SNEGSKA (reference sequence). CDR3 size: 8 residues. The CDR3 bases are TGCAGTGCTGGCCGGGGCTCCTTC. The encoded protein is CSAGRGSF.

The chain's CDR3 is CASSQDRRGVDTF. In DNA, the CDR3 is TGTGCCAGCAGCCAAGATCGGCGGGGAGTGGACACCTTC. The chain couples TRBV14 to TRBJ1-2, with D uncertain. The CDR3 runs 13 residues. The V and J ends lost 0 bases and 12 bases respectively, with 14 bases between them. Germline CDR1 and CDR2: SGHDN and FVKESK.

The genes are TRBV28 and TRBJ1-3, with D unresolved. The germline V gene has CDR1 MDHEN and CDR2 SYDVKM. Trimming removed 2 bases at V and 4 bases at J, with 9 bases between. CDR3 length equals 14 residues. The CDR3 region is CASSLTPGGNTIYF. DNA for the CDR3: TGTGCCAGCAGTTTAACCCCGGGCGGAAACACCATATATTTT.

This clone came up once. The chain carries TRBV7-2 and TRBJ2-5; D is unclear. V lost 0 bases, J lost 2 bases, and 16 bases lay in between. The germline gives CDR1 SGHTA, CDR2 FQGNSA. The CDR3 contains 17 residues. CDR3: CASSLAYFGRQQETQYF. The CDR3 DNA follows: TGTGCCAGCAGCTTAGCCTATTTTGGTCGCCAACAAGAGACCCAGTACTTC.